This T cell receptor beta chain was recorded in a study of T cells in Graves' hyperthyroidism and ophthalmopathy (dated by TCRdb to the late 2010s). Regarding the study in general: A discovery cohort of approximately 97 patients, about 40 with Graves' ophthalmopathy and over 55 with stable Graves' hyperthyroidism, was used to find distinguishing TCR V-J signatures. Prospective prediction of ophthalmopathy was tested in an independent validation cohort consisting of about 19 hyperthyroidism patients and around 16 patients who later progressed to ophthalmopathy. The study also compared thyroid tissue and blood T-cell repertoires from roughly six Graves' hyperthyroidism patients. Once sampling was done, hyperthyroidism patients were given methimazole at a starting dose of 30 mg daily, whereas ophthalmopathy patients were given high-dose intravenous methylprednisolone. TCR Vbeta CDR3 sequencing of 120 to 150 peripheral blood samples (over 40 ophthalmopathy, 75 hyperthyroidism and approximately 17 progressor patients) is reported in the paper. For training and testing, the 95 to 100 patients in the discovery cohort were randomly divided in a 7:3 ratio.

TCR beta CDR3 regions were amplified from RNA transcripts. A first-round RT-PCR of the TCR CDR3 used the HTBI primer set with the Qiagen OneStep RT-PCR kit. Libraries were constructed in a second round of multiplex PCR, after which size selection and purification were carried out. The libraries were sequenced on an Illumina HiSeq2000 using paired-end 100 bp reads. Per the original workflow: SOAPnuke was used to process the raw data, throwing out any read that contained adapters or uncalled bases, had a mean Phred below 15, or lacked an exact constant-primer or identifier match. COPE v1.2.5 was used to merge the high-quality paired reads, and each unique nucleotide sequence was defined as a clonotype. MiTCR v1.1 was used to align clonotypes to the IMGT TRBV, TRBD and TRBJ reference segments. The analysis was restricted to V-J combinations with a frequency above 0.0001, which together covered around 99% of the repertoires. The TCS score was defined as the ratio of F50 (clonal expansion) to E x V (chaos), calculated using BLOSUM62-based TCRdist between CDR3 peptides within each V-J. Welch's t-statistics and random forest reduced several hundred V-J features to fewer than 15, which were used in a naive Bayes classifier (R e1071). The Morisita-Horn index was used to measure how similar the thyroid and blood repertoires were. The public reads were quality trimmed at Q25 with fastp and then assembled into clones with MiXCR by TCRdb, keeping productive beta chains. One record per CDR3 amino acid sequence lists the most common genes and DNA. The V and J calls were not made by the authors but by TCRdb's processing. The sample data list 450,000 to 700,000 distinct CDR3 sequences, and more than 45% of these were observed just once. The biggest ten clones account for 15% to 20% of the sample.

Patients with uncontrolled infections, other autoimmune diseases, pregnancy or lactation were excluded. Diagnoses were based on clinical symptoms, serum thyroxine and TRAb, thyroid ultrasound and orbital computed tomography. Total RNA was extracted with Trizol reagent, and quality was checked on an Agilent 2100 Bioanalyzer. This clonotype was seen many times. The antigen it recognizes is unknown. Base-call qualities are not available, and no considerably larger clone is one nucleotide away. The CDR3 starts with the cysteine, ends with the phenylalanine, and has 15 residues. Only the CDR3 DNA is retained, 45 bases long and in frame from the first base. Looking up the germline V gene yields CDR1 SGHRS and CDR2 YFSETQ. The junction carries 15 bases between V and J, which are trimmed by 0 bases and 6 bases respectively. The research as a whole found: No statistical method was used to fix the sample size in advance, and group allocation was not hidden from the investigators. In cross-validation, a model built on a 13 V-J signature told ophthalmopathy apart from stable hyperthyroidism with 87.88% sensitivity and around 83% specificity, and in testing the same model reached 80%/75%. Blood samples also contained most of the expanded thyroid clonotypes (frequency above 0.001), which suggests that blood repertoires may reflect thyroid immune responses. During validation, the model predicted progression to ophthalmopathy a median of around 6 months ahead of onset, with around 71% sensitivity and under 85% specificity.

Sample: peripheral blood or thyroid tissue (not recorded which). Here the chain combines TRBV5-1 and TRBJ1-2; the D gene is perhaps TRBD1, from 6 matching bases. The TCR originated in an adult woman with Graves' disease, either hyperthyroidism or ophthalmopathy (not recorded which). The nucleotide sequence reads TGCGCCAGCAGCTTGGAAACCCCAGGGGCTGATGGCTACACCTTC. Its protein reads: CASSLETPGADGYTF.